This passage covers 2 T cell receptor beta chains from one sample sequenced in a study of Tregs in tolerant kidney transplant recipients. The method was immunoSEQ multiplex PCR; TCRdb's version includes in-frame clones alone and lacks a portion of them. The sample includes about 52,000 clones. Material: CD4+ T cells from blood, obtained before the transplant. The receptors come from a human donor who received a combined kidney and bone marrow transplant.

In the case of this clone: The read ends 3 residues before the CDR3 terminus; that terminus is restored from the germline J gene. V gene TRBV6-1 combines with J gene TRBJ1-1; no definite D call. V shed 0 bases and J shed 4 bases, with 9 bases lying between them. The CDR3 covers 14 residues. Germline V CDR1 and CDR2: MNHNS, SASEGT. CDR3 sequence: CASSEAGRSTEAFF. The part of the CDR3 DNA that was read is TGTGCCAGCAGTGAAGCCGGCAGGAGCACTGAA.

About this clone itself: The CDR3 extends 3 residues past the end of the read, so its final part is completed from the germline J gene. This chain links TRBV19 with TRBJ1-5; TRBD1 might be the D (6 bases). Between the trimmed V and J ends, which lost 4 bases and 3 bases, there was a span of 16 bases. CDR1 and CDR2 from the germline V gene are LNHDA and SQIVND (reference sequence). The CDR3 is 16 amino acids. The chain's CDR3 is CASSTQTGTLNQPQHF. CDR3 bases read: TGTGCCAGTAGTACCCAGACAGGTACCCTCAATCAGCCC.